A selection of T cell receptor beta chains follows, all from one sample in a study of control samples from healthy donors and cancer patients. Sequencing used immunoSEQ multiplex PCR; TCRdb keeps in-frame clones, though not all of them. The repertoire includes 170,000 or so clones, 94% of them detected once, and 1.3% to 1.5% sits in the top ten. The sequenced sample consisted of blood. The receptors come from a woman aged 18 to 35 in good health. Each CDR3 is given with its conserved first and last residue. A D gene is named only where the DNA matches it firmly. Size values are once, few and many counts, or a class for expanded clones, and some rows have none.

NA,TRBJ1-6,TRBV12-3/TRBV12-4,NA,TGTGCCAGCAGTAAAAGAGAGGATGGTCCCCTCCACTTT,CASSKREDGPLHF
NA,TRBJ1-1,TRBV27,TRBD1,TGTGCCAGCATATTAACAACGCGGACAGGGTGGAATGAAGCTTTCTTT,CASILTTRTGWNEAFF
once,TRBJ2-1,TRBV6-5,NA,TGTGCCAGCAGTTTTCAGGACTCGGGAGTAGGAGAGCAGTTCTTC,CASSFQDSGVGEQFF
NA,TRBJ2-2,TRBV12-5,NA,TGTGCTAGTGGTTTGGTAAATAAGGGCGGGGAGCTGTTTTTT,CASGLVNKGGELFF
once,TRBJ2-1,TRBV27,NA,TGTGCCAGCAGTCCCCAATCGGGGTTGAATGAGCAGTTCTTC,CASSPQSGLNEQFF
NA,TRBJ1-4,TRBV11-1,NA,TGTGCCAGCAGCCAGGGGACGGGAAATGAAAAACTGTTTTTT,CASSQGTGNEKLFF
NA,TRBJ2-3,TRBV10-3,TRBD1,TGTGCCTACGCCGGGACAGGGTCGACAGATACGCAGTATTTT,CAYAGTGSTDTQYF
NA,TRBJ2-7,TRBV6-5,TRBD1,TGTGCCAGCAGTCGGACAGGGCCCAACGAGCAGTACTTC,CASSRTGPNEQYF
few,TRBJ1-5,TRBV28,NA,TGTGCCACCAAGGAGCCCCAAAAGCATCAGCCCCAGCATTTT,CATKEPQKHQPQHF
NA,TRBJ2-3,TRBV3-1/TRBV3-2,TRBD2,TGTGCCAGCAGCCTCGGGACTAGCGGGAGGACAGATACGCAGTATTTT,CASSLGTSGRTDTQYF
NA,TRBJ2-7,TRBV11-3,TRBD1,TGTGCCAGCAGCCGGGGACAGGGCTACGAGCAGTACTTC,CASSRGQGYEQYF
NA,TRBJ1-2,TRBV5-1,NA,TGCGCCAGCAGCTCCGACAATAACTATGGCTACACCTTC,CASSSDNNYGYTF
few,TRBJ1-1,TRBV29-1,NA,TGCAGCGCTGACAGTCCCATGAACACTGAAGCTTTCTTT,CSADSPMNTEAFF
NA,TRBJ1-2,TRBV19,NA,TGTGCCAGTAGTTCCTGGACGAGGGGATATAATGGCTACACCTTC,CASSSWTRGYNGYTF
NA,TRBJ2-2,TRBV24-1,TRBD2,TGTGCCACCAGTGATTTGGCCCTAGCGGGAGGAGGTGGGGAGCTGTTTTTT,CATSDLALAGGGGELFF
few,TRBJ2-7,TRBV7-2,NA,TGTGCCAGCAGCTTAGCGGAAAACGAGCAGTACTTC,CASSLAENEQYF
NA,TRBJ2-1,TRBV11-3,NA,TGTGCCAGCAGCTTAGATTCGGGTGGTCCCTACAATGAGCAGTTCTTC,CASSLDSGGPYNEQFF
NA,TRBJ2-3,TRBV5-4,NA,TGTGCCAGCAGCCCCTACTCCACCTCGAGCACAGATACGCAGTATTTT,CASSPYSTSSTDTQYF
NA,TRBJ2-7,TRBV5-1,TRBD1,TGCGCCAGCAGCCACGGACAGGGCGGGCAGTACTTC,CASSHGQGGQYF
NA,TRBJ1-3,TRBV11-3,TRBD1,TGTGCCATACAGGGGGCGGGAAACACCATATATTTT,CAIQGAGNTIYF
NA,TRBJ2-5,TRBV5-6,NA,TGTGCCAGCAGCCCCACAGGGTGGGAGACCCAGTACTTC,CASSPTGWETQYF
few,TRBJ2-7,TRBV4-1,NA,TGCGCCAGCAGCCAAGTTTGGCAAAGCTCCTACGAGCAGTACTTC,CASSQVWQSSYEQYF
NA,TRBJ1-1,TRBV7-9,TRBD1,TGTGCCAGCAGCTTCTGGACAGGGATGAACACTGAAGCTTTCTTT,CASSFWTGMNTEAFF
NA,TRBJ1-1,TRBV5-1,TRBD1,TGCGCCAGCAGCTCAGGGGGCGCAATCCCTGAAGCTTTCTTT,CASSSGGAIPEAFF
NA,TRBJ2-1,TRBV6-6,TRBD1,TGTGCCATCACCAAAGACAGGGGACGGAGTGACAATGAGCAGTTCTTC,CAITKDRGRSDNEQFF
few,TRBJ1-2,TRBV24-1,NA,TGTGCCACCAGTGATTTAAATCGAGGTGGCGGCTACACCTTC,CATSDLNRGGGYTF
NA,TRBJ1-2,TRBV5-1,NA,TGCGCCAGCAGCTTGGGGGGCGGGCAAGGAGCTGGCTACACCTTC,CASSLGGGQGAGYTF
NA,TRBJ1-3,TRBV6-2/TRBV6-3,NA,TGTGCCAGCAGCGACAGGTCCTCTGGAAACACCATATATTTT,CASSDRSSGNTIYF
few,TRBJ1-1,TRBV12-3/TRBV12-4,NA,TGTGCCAGCAGTTTAGGAGGGAACACTGAAGCTTTCTTT,CASSLGGNTEAFF
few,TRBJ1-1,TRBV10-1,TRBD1,TGCGCCAGCAGTGATGGACAGGGGCACACTGAAGCTTTCTTT,CASSDGQGHTEAFF
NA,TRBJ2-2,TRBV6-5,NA,TGTGCCAGCAGATTGGGGGGAACCGGGGAGCTGTTTTTT,CASRLGGTGELFF
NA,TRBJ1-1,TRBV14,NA,TGTGCCAGCAGCCAAAAAGGCTTCGCCCCACGTTGGGCCGGGAACACTGAAGCTTTCTTT,CASSQKGFAPRWAGNTEAFF
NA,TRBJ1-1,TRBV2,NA,TGTGCCAGCAGTGAACGCACTGAAGCTTTCTTT,CASSERTEAFF
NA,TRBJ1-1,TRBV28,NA,TGTGCCAGCAGTTTAGTGGCGGCGTCCACTGAAGCTTTCTTT,CASSLVAASTEAFF
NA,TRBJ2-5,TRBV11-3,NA,TGTGCCAGCAGCTTAAGGAGGGGCGGGACCCAGTACTTC,CASSLRRGGTQYF
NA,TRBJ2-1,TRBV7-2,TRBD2,TGTGCCAGCAGCCTTAGCGGGAGGGCCGACAATGAGCAGTTCTTC,CASSLSGRADNEQFF
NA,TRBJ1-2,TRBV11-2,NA,TGTGCCAGCAGCTCAAACCTAGTACAGGTGGGCTACACCTTC,CASSSNLVQVGYTF
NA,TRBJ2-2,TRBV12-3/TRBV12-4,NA,TGTGCCAGCAGTTTTTCCAACCGGGAGCTGTTTTTT,CASSFSNRELFF
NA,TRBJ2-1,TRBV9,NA,TGTGCCAGCAGCGTAACCCCCGGAAAGGGCAATGAGCAGTTCTTC,CASSVTPGKGNEQFF
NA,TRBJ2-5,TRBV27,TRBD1,TGTGCCAGCAGTTTAGTGGGCAGGGGGCGAGAGACCCAGTACTTC,CASSLVGRGRETQYF
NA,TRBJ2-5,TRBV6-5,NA,TGTGCCAGCAGTCCGGTCGCACCGGGAGAGACCCAGTACTTC,CASSPVAPGETQYF
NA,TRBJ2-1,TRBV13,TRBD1,TGTGCCAGCAGCTTTACCGGGACAGGGGCCTACAATGAGCAGTTCTTC,CASSFTGTGAYNEQFF
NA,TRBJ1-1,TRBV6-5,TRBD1,TGTGCCAGCAGTACCGGGACAGGGGGCACTGAAGCTTTCTTT,CASSTGTGGTEAFF
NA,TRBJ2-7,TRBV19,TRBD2,TGTGCCAGTAGCCTGACTAGCGGGAGTACGATGGTTGAGCAGTACTTC,CASSLTSGSTMVEQYF
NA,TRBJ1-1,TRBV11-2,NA,TGTGCCAGCAGCTTATCAAAAGCAAGGGAGACTGAAGCTTTCTTT,CASSLSKARETEAFF
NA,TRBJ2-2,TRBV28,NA,TGTGCCAGCAGCCCAGAGGCCAGGGTGAGGACCGGGGAGCTGTTTTTT,CASSPEARVRTGELFF
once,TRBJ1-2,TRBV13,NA,TGTGCCAGCAGCTCTCAGGACAGTGTGGACTACACCTTC,CASSSQDSVDYTF
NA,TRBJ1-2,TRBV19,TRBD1,TGTGCCAGTAGTGAACCGGGACAGGGATTTGGCTACACCTTC,CASSEPGQGFGYTF
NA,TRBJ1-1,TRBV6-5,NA,TGTGCCAGCAGGGACAGTTGGAACCCGAACACTGAAGCTTTCTTT,CASRDSWNPNTEAFF
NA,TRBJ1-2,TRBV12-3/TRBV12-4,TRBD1,TGTGCCAGCACCCCCACAGGGGCGGATGGCTACACCTTC,CASTPTGADGYTF